This T cell receptor beta chain was identified in a study of kidney transplant recipient with SARS-CoV-2 infection. A note on this clonotype: Being one base from a much bigger clone, this may be a read error.

One entry per CDR3 protein, called by TCRdb with MiXCR from the reads. The table lists approximately 250,000 distinct CDR3 sequences, around 26% of them singletons. The CDR3 spans 17 residues. The chain couples TRBV8-2 to TRBJ2-6. TRBV8-2 is a pseudogene. The sequence was collected from a male patient between 25 and 40 years old who had COVID-19 and was a kidney transplant recipient. Part of the T cells may come from the graft donor. Sample: a blood sample, taken at baseline and on day 111 from a kidney transplant recipient. The CDR3 sequence: CGSLTRITQSQANVLTF. The CDR3 coding sequence is TGTGGCAGTTTAACAAGGATAACACAAAGTCAGGCCAACGTCCTGACTTTC.